This T cell receptor (beta chain) was retrieved from a study of cytomegalovirus exposure and HLA in healthy donors (TCRdb year 2017). With regard to the full study: An earlier analysis of roughly 500 of the donors reported under 300 Gb of sequence data and roughly 120 million unique TCR beta sequences obtained from 150 million to 200 million T cells. Typing coverage varied by locus: roughly 629-630 donors for A, B, C, DRB1 and DQB1; approximately 520 for DQA1; about 590 for DPA1; fewer than 480 for DPB1. Among the roughly 390 genotyped donors, 75% to 90% belonged to the genetic ancestry cluster associated with self-reported Caucasian donors. Class I and class II HLA loci were covered by the typing at four-digit resolution. An early release that covered more than 550 HLA-typed donors contained around 300 gigabases of sequencing data and around 85 million unique TCR sequences. In addition to the first cohort of 650 to 750 subjects, a separate validation cohort of approximately 130 different subjects was used. In a later genetic analysis, genome-wide SNP genotypes for 398 of the 666 donors were used, and that subset was treated as a discovery cohort. The study was designed to test whether signatures of past pathogen exposure could be identified by cataloging public T cell receptors. Because of strong linkage in the cohort, roughly five DR-DQ haplotypes were treated as single units for association and clustering. The study combined high-throughput TCR immunosequencing, statistical association of individual TCRs with disease status, and machine learning to predict cytomegalovirus infection status. Among around 400 genotyped donors of the cohort, an average of around 240,000 unique TCR beta nucleotide sequences was sequenced per donor, of which roughly 18% were non-productive. Every discovery cohort repertoire had been produced on one sequencing platform. A later analysis re-analyzed previously published TCR beta repertoires from 550 to 700 donors and added high-resolution HLA genotyping to study TCR occurrence patterns. Rather than using new phenotypic data, the later analysis identified candidate immune exposures from TCR beta sequences and from how often those sequences occurred across donors. Donor age, sex, ethnicity and CMV serostatus were collected together with the repertoire data. An earlier analysis of 500 to 650 of the donors applied high-throughput TCR beta sequencing to assess whether each TCR beta V gene segment acted as functional or pseudogenic. The study used immunosequencing to profile the T cell repertoires of 666 subjects and linked those repertoires to cytomegalovirus serostatus. Broad study findings and their caveats: In an earlier analysis of over 550 of the donors, most TCR beta V segments were observed in productive rearrangements about 87% or about 30% of the time, broadly matching IMGT annotations. In this cohort, only TCR beta chains were sequenced, and detectable features were limited by the absence of alpha or paired-chain data. Because HLA typing was unavailable for some donors at each locus, only the typed subset was used in association tests. Presence/absence analyses assumed roughly uniform sequencing depth across donors, an assumption that may not hold. The study gave a list of about 160 TCR beta chains associated with cytomegalovirus. Most TCR sequences were observed very rarely across donors, whereas some public TCRs were present in many individuals. The classifier was reported to diagnose cytomegalovirus status with high specificity and sensitivity in both the original and validation cohorts. The earlier analysis of nearly 600 of the donors excluded approximately 15 rarely observed V segments, including chromosome 9 orphons, because counts were too low. The only immune exposure information available for the cohort was CMV serostatus. A cluster of highly shared sequence variants was judged likely to represent a technical artifact of the sequencing pipeline. Compared with equally common non-associated chains, HLA-associated TCR beta chains in a later analysis were more clonally expanded and had lower generation probabilities. Because the 87-base-pair reads could not distinguish some IMGT-functional V segments, including TRBV6-2 and TRBV6-3, those segments were excluded. At a false discovery rate of 0.05, a later analysis linked 16,951 TCR beta sequences to specific HLA alleles. A later genetic analysis associated a missense DCLRE1C variant with V-gene and J-gene trimming of TCR beta chains, and an independent cohort replicated the association. Linkage disequilibrium might explain the correlated functional status among segregating V segments, but an unknown experimental factor could not be ruled out. In vitro tests confirmed that a few of the cytomegalovirus-associated TCR beta chains recognize cytomegalovirus antigens. In a later analysis, most CMV-associated TCR beta chains were found to appear HLA-restricted, with HLA associations seemingly driven largely by CMV exposure. The authors suggested that the approach could potentially be extended to other disease states and immunological phenotypes. In a later analysis, the rate of TCR association differed among HLA loci, with DRB1 alleles having the most associated TCRs and HLA-C alleles having the fewest. Strong co-occurrence of HLA alleles, especially DR and DQ, made assigning TCR associations to individual alleles difficult. According to a later genetic analysis, donors in an Asian-associated ancestry cluster had fewer N-insertions in productive TCRs than the approximately 700-donor mean. A further reported finding was that TCR beta sequences accurately predicted the HLA-A and HLA-B alleles for most subjects in the first cohort. In a later analysis, several top co-occurrence clusters were reported to appear linked to parvovirus B19, influenza, CMV and Epstein-Barr virus.

Remarks on this clone: Its recognized antigen is unknown. Nothing much larger sits one base from this clone, and base qualities are not available.

V and J are truncated by 4 bases and 5 bases respectively, leaving an intervening sequence of 12 bases. As encoded in the germline V gene, CDR1 is MNHNS while CDR2 is SASEGT. The CDR3 starts with the cysteine, ends with the phenylalanine, and has 14 residues. The retained sequence is limited to the CDR3, 42 bases, with the frame set at the first base. The library relied on the immunoSEQ multiplex PCR assay. A mixture of 60 forward primers for TCR Vbeta segments and 13 reverse primers for TCR Jbeta segments was used in the multiplex PCR. A multiplex PCR assay on genomic DNA amplified the CDR3 region of rearranged TCR beta genes. The Illumina HiSeq System was used to sequence the amplified TCR beta libraries as 87-base-pair reads. In the original analysis: A later analysis tallied roughly 76 million unique TCR beta chains across the 666 repertoires, and around 9.9 million of those chains were shared by two or more donors. A nearest-neighbor algorithm error-corrected the raw reads and collapsed the reads into unique sequences, merging closely related sequences to remove PCR and sequencing errors. Alignment of CDR3 sequences to IMGT reference sequences was used to assign V, D and J gene segments. For a sequence to be retained, a match of at least six nucleotides to both a V gene segment and a J gene segment was required. Rearrangements were classified as productive when the CDR3 lacked stop codons and remained in frame with V and J, and all other rearrangements were classified as non-productive. CDR3 was defined by IMGT convention, running from the second conserved V-encoded cysteine to the conserved J-encoded phenylalanine. The earlier analysis of some 540 of the donors excluded any sequence lacking an unambiguous match to a single V gene segment. In an earlier analysis of 587 of the donors, a V segment was called functional when productive rearrangements were above 56.7%, and segregating when the standard deviation between donors exceeded 5%. To diagnose cytomegalovirus status from the catalog of TCR beta chain sequences, a statistical classification framework was built. In a later analysis, V and J genes were assigned by comparing TCR nucleotide sequences against IMGT/GENE-DB human TR gene sequences. The TCRdist pipeline was used in a later analysis to assign CDR3 sequences and most-parsimonious VDJ recombination scenarios. A later analysis defined each TCR beta chain by its CDR3 amino acid sequence plus V-gene family, and excluded reads lacking a unique V-gene family. In a later analysis, approximately 590 highly shared, low-generation-probability nucleotide sequences were removed to address suspected cross-contamination and a sequencing artifact. For each public chain, a later analysis derived a clonal expansion index from normalized ranks of inferred template counts within each repertoire. In a later analysis, generation probabilities were computed with a VDJ recombination model fitted to out-of-frame rearrangements, and the resulting probabilities were checked against IGoR. In a later analysis, hypergeometric tests were used to score TCR-TCR, TCR-HLA and TCR-CMV co-occurrence, with a repertoire-size bias correction applied to TCR pairs. To estimate false discovery rates, a later analysis permuted the HLA or CMV assignments 20 times. A later analysis grouped co-occurring TCRs with DBSCAN, adding TCRdist sequence similarity when clustering within HLA-allele-positive subsets. For co-occurrence clustering, repertoires with fewer than 30,000 or more than 120,000 public chains were excluded, along with five repertoires with anomalous nucleotide sharing. Here the immuneACCESS table is served through TCRdb, limited to in-frame sequences with V and J called. Missing clones are a known gap in these copies; in checked studies unresolved V genes cover under half, and the rest lacks a known reason. V, J and clone size are taken as reported in that table, and D and trimming were inferred from the DNA itself. The sample table holds roughly 120,000 clones, of which about 78% were seen once. Together, the top ten hold roughly 8.2% of the sample.

The cohort comprised 550 to 700 healthy bone marrow donors. At the time of sampling, all cohort members were nominally healthy, though unrecorded immune exposures were likely present. The donor tested CMV seropositive, placing the donor among the 289 seropositive members of the cohort. Every donor gave a peripheral blood sample, and the peripheral blood mononuclear cells from that sample were used for TCR beta sequencing. The Qiagen DNeasy Blood Extraction Kit was used to extract genomic DNA from the blood cell samples. Sequenced input: PBMCs. The V and J segments used are TRBV6-1 and TRBJ1-5, and TRBD1 may be the D gene, going by 6 matching bases. The clonotype originates from a woman between 35 and 50 years old in good health and CMV-seropositive. The CDR3 here reads CASSAQGGDQPQHF. The nucleotide sequence reads as follows: TGTGCCAGCAGTGCACAGGGAGGGGATCAGCCCCAGCATTTT.